Listed here are 11 T cell receptor beta chains from one sample, sequenced in a study of CD8+CD57+ T cells in acquired aplastic anemia (dated by TCRdb to the late 2010s). These reads were obtained on an Illumina HiSeq 2000. Profiling of TCR beta VDJ combinations and CDR3 sequences used genomic DNA as the template. The raw public reads went through TCRdb reprocessing: fastp at Q25, MiXCR clone calling, in-frame beta chains kept. Under each unique CDR3 protein, matching rows form one entry showing the most common genes and DNA. The sample has 150,000 to 180,000 distinct CDR3 sequences on record, about 54% of them singletons. The ten top clones hold about an eighth of the sample. Expansion of CD8+CD57+ cells had been shown by flow cytometry in the patients chosen for sequencing. Sequencing used sorted CD4+, CD8+, or CD8+CD57+ T cells (not recorded which) from PBMCs. The receptors stem from a human donor with aplastic anemia.

The sample holds many counts of this clonotype. This rearrangement joins TRBV15 to TRBJ2-1; D may correspond to TRBD1 or TRBD2 (6 bases each). In germline, CDR1 is LNHNV, CDR2 YYDKDF (reference sequence). V dropped 0 bases and J dropped 6 bases, with 9 bases sitting between them. CDR3 length equals 14 residues. CDR3 coding DNA: TGTGCCACCAGCAGAGATAGGGGGGTCAATGAGCAGTTCTTC. Protein product: CATSRDRGVNEQFF. The full variable domain, with the rest looked up from reference TRBV15 and TRBJ2-1, is DAMVIQNPRYQVTQFGKPVTLSCSQTLNHNVMYWYQQKSSQAPKLLFHYYDKDFNNEADTPDNFQSRRPNTSFCFLDIRSPGLGDTAMYLCATSRDRGVNEQFFGPGTRLTVL.

The chain employs TRBV20-1 and TRBJ2-1; D is ambiguous. The V end lost 1 base, the J end lost 7 bases, and 8 bases lay between the germline ends. This CDR3 is 12 amino acids long. The germline V gene has CDR1 DFQATT and CDR2 SNEGSKA (reference sequence). CDR3 protein: CSARVQENEQFF. The DNA for the CDR3 is TGCAGTGCTAGAGTTCAGGAAAATGAGCAGTTCTTC.

About this clonotype: One junction end disagrees with the germline gene, perhaps due to a read error. The chain has TRBV24-1 and TRBJ1-2; 8 bases map to TRBD1. The CDR3 has 15 residues. Germline CDR1 and CDR2: KGHDR and SFDVKD. The CDR3 DNA is TGTGCCAGCAGTTACCTCAACAGGGGGGACTATGGCTACACCTTC. This codes for CASSYLNRGDYGYTF.

As regards this clonotype: One end of the junction is discordant with germline, which a read error may explain. This rearrangement joins TRBV7-7 to TRBJ2-3; TRBD2 aligns across 10 bases. In germline, CDR1 is SSHAT, CDR2 FNYEAQ (reference sequence). The CDR3 has 15 amino acids. The DNA of the CDR3 is TGTGCTAGCAGCTTAGCGGGGGGTAGCACAGATACGCAGTATTTT. Its translation: CASSLAGGSTDTQYF.

This clonotype has a handful of counts. V usage is TRBV6-6 and J usage is TRBJ2-3; possible D gene TRBD2, 6 bases. The V gene lost 4 bases and the J gene lost 2 bases, with 13 bases spanning the gap. Looked up from germline, CDR1 is MNHNY and CDR2 is SVGAGI (reference sequence). There are 15 residues in the CDR3. CDR3 sequence (DNA): TGTGCCAGCAGTTTCCGGGACTCCCTCACAGATACGCAGTATTTT. It encodes CASSFRDSLTDTQYF.

The chain joins TRBV7-3 to TRBJ2-6, with a possible D match to TRBD1 (6 bases). V shed 4 bases and J shed 1 base, with 14 bases lying between them. The CDR3 has 17 amino acids. CDR1 and CDR2 from the germline V gene are SGHTA and FQGTGA. Here the CDR3 DNA reads TGTGCCAGCAGCTCGACCCTACAGGGATCTGGGGCCAACGTCCTGACTTTC. It is translated as CASSSTLQGSGANVLTF.

Comment on this clonotype: One end of the junction varies from germline; a read error may be responsible. The rearrangement links TRBV19 to TRBJ2-3; 15 bases agree with TRBD2. The CDR3 is 16 amino acids. Germline V gene lookup returns CDR1 LNHDA and CDR2 SQIVND (reference sequence). The CDR3: CASSIGTSGGVGTQSF. The CDR3 region has the DNA TGTGCCAGTAGTATAGGGACTAGCGGGGGGGTAGGTACGCAGTCTTTT. The full variable domain, in which reference TRBV19 and TRBJ2-3 provide the parts outside the CDR3, is DGGITQSPKYLFRKEGQNVTLSCEQNLNHDAMYWYRQDPGQGLRLIYYSQIVNDFQKGDIAEGYSVSREKKESFPLTVTSAQKNPTAFYLCASSIGTSGGVGTQSFGPGTRLTVL.

The rearrangement uses TRBV6-1 and TRBJ2-1, with 7 bases matching TRBD2. CDR1 MNHNS and CDR2 SASEGT come from the germline V gene. This CDR3 is 14 amino acids long. Unmatched junction bases numbered 8, after V lost 7 bases and J lost 5 bases. The CDR3 DNA reads as TGTGCCAGCACCACGGGGGGAATTAACAATGAGCAGTTCTTC. Amino acids: CASTTGGINNEQFF.

This chain joins TRBV2 and TRBJ2-1, with 8 nucleotides matching TRBD2. Germline trimming cut 6 bases from V and 3 bases from J; bases unmatched to any gene: 7. The V gene's germline CDR1 is SNHLY and CDR2 FYNNEI. The CDR3 length is 15 residues. The CDR3 nucleotides are TGTGCCAGCAGCCCAAGCGGGAGAGTCTACAATGAGCAGTTCTTC. Amino acid sequence: CASSPSGRVYNEQFF.

J is TRBJ2-3 and V is TRBV7-9; D not resolved. From germline, CDR1 is SEHNR and CDR2 FQNEAQ (reference sequence). Trimming took off 1 base at V and 4 bases at J, with 6 bases between the two ends. The CDR3 consists of 13 residues. CDR3 protein: CASSLGPADTQYF. As DNA, the CDR3 is TGTGCCAGCAGCTTAGGTCCCGCAGATACGCAGTATTTT.

The chain joins TRBV10-1 to TRBJ2-7; D is possibly TRBD1 (5 bases). V shed 2 bases and J shed 0 bases, with 8 bases lying between them. The CDR3 runs 14 residues. Per the germline V gene, CDR1 is WNHNN and CDR2 is SYGVQD (reference sequence). CDR3 coding DNA: TGCGCCAGCAGTGAGGGCAGGGTCTCCTACGAGCAGTACTTC. Translated: CASSEGRVSYEQYF.